This T cell receptor (beta chain) was captured in a study of Ad26.COV2.S vaccination and SARS-CoV-2 variants. The wider study: As a participant in COV1001, the donor was in the Ad26.COV2.S trial arm. Ad26.COV2.S, an intramuscular injection, was given once or twice 56 days apart.

The treatment here: around 19 received Ad26.COV2.S at low or high dose, single or two shots; several received placebo; per-sample allocation not given. Material that was analyzed had been drawn on day 63 after the first vaccine or placebo injection. Donor was an adult aged 18-55 years in Boston. Method: immunoSEQ multiplex PCR; TCRdb's copy keeps in-frame clones and lacks some. The sample consists of about 350,000 clones, around 90% of them appearing once. Losses at the gene ends were 5 bases for V and 5 bases for J; bases not matched to a gene: 9. The V gene's germline CDR1 is MDHEN and CDR2 SYDVKM. The CDR3 has 15 residues.

The material sequenced was peripheral blood, taken in a trial of Ad26.COV2.S vaccine versus placebo. The sequence came from a person aged 18-65 years who received the Ad26.COV2.S COVID-19 vaccine or a placebo. This chain joins TRBV28 and TRBJ2-5; 9 bases are shared with TRBD2. The CDR3 here is CASSPPPTSGETQYF. CDR3 bases: TGTGCCAGCAGTCCCCCCCCTACTAGCGGGGAGACCCAGTACTTC.